This T cell receptor (beta chain) was recovered during a study of shared clonotypes between healthy human individuals. Overall study results and limits: Clonotype sharing among donors was expected to depend on sequencing depth. Generation probabilities of non-shared clonotypes were lower (relative to those shared by all four donors).

In regard to this clone: Its specificity is not known.

Assay execution took place at the deep level. Genomic DNA (from each subset) was split evenly across several immunoSEQ plates. Clones were sequenced by immunoSEQ multiplex PCR, and TCRdb holds only the in-frame ones, with some missing. The sample shows about 1 million clones, about three quarters of them seen only once. Between the trimmed V and J ends, which lost 5 bases and 3 bases, there was a span of 7 bases. CDR3 length equals 13 residues. CDR1 and CDR2 from the germline V gene are SGHAT and FQNNGV. This TCR came from a young man in good health. V is TRBV11-2 and J is TRBJ2-2; no clear D gene. The material sequenced was memory CD4+ T cells sorted from blood. The subset: CD45RA-negative fraction. CDR3 coding DNA: TGTGCCAGCAGCCCCCGGCACACCGGGGAGCTGTTTTTT. It codes for CASSPRHTGELFF.